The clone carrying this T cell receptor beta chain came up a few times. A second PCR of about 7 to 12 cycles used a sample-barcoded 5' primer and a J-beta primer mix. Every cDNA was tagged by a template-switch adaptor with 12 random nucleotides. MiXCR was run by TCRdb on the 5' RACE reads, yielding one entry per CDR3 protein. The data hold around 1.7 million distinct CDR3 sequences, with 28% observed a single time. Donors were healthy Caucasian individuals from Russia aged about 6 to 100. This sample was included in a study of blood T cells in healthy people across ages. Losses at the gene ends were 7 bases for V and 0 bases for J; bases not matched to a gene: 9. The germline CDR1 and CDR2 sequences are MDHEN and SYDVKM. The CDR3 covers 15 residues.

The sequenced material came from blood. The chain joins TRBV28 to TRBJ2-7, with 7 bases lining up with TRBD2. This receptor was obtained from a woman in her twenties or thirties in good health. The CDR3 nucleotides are TGTGCCAGCATTAAGGGGACTACATTCTCCTACGAGCAGTACTTC. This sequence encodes CASIKGTTFSYEQYF. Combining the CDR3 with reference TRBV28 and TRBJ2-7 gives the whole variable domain DVKVTQSSRYLVKRTGEKVFLECVQDMDHENMFWYRQDPGLGLRLIYFSYDVKMKEKGDIPEGYSVSREKKERFSLILESASTNQTSMYLCASIKGTTFSYEQYFGPGTRLTVT.